The 7 T cell receptor beta chains below come from one sample, sequenced in a study of blood T cell repertoires in COVID-19. The data were produced by immunoSEQ multiplex PCR, yet TCRdb's version contains in-frame clones alone and is incomplete. The table includes around 130,000 clones, roughly 90% detected once. Material for sequencing was peripheral blood. Source of these receptors: a man aged 65 to 85 with active COVID-19.

The chain recombines TRBV10-1 with TRBJ2-2; TRBD1 is a possible D gene (5 bases). V lost 5 bases and J lost 3, with 13 bases in between. The germline V gene encodes CDR1 WNHNN and CDR2 SYGVQD (reference sequence). The length of the CDR3 is 15 residues. CDR3 in amino acids: CASSRTGRDTGELFF. DNA for the CDR3: TGCGCCAGCAGTCGCACAGGTCGAGACACCGGGGAGCTGTTTTTT.

The chain uses TRBV7-2 and TRBJ1-2, with 7 bases lining up with TRBD1. CDR3 size: 18 residues. CDR1 is SGHTA and CDR2 is FQGNSA in the germline V gene. Trimming cost V 1 base and J 2 bases; bases outside gene matches: 13. CDR3 amino acids: CASSLEWWKGARNYGYTF. DNA of the CDR3: TGTGCCAGCAGCTTAGAGTGGTGGAAGGGGGCGCGCAACTATGGCTACACCTTC. The whole variable domain, remainder taken from reference TRBV7-2 and TRBJ1-2, is GAGVSQSPSNKVTEKGKDVELRCDPISGHTALYWYRQSLGQGLEFLIYFQGNSAPDKSGLPSDRFSAERTGGSVSTLTIQRTQQEDSAVYLCASSLEWWKGARNYGYTFGSGTRLTVV.

This chain connects TRBV7-2 to TRBJ2-1; 10 bases are shared with TRBD2. This CDR3 is built from 17 residues. Germline CDR1 is SGHTA and CDR2 is FQGNSA. V dropped 0 bases and J dropped 7; count of bases not matched to a gene: 9. The CDR3 protein is CASSLAPPSGGLNEQFF. The CDR3 DNA is TGTGCCAGCAGCTTAGCGCCCCCTAGCGGGGGTTTAAATGAGCAGTTCTTC.

V usage is TRBV9 and J usage is TRBJ2-7, with a tentative D call TRBD2 (6 bases). Per germline, CDR1 SGDLS and CDR2 YYNGEE. The CDR3 has 15 amino acids. Trimming took off 1 base at V and 6 bases at J, with 17 bases between the two ends. CDR3 protein: CASSVNQGGTGEQYF. The CDR3 DNA follows: TGTGCCAGCAGCGTAAATCAGGGAGGAACTGGCGAGCAGTACTTC.

V and J are TRBV4-2 and TRBJ2-7; 9 nucleotides agree with TRBD2. The CDR3 has 14 residues. Trimming cost V 3 bases and J 6 bases; bases outside gene matches: 6. Germline V gives CDR1 LGHNA, CDR2 YNFKEQ. The CDR3 region is CASSHPQTSGEQYF. CDR3 in DNA: TGTGCCAGCAGCCATCCTCAGACTAGCGGCGAGCAGTACTTC.

The V call is TRBV28, the J call TRBJ1-5, with 7 nucleotides matching TRBD1. Germline assignment: CDR1 MDHEN and CDR2 SYDVKM. After removal of 6 bases from V and 2 bases from J, the junction contained 7 bases not matched to a gene. The CDR3 runs to 15 residues. The CDR3 nucleotides are TGTGCCAGCAGAGGGGGGACAGTTCGCAATCAGCCCCAGCATTTT. Amino acid sequence: CASRGGTVRNQPQHF. The whole variable domain, filled in from reference TRBV28 and TRBJ1-5, reads DVKVTQSSRYLVKRTGEKVFLECVQDMDHENMFWYRQDPGLGLRLIYFSYDVKMKEKGDIPEGYSVSREKKERFSLILESASTNQTSMYLCASRGGTVRNQPQHFGDGTRLSIL.

The rearrangement links TRBV4-1 to TRBJ1-2, with TRBD1 as a possible D gene (5 bases). CDR1 MGHRA and CDR2 YSYEKL come from the germline V gene. Deletions cut 4 bases from V and 1 base from J, with 13 bases between. This CDR3 is built from 15 residues. The CDR3 bases are TGCGCCAGCAGCCCGTCCGGGGGTTTTAACTATGGCTACACCTTC. Its translation: CASSPSGGFNYGYTF.